This T cell receptor (beta chain) was found in a study of cytomegalovirus exposure and HLA in healthy donors. Study at large: Roughly 77 million unique TCRs from HLA-typed donors made up an early data release.

The PCR contained 60 Vbeta and 13 Jbeta primers. Measured with immunoSEQ multiplex PCR; TCRdb has only the in-frame clones, and not every one. The repertoire holds 35,000 to 50,000 clones, with approximately 81% as singletons. The CDR3 runs 15 residues. CDR1 and CDR2 (germline): SGHVS, FQNEAQ. J was trimmed by 3 bases and V by 7 bases; bases with no gene match: 7. This chain links TRBV7-8 with TRBJ2-7, with TRBD2 matching 12 bases. Sequences were obtained from PBMCs. The clonotype was recovered from a man in his fifties or sixties in good health and CMV-seronegative. The CDR3: CASTMTSGSFYEQYF. Written as DNA, the CDR3 is TGTGCCAGCACCATGACTAGCGGGAGTTTCTACGAGCAGTACTTC.